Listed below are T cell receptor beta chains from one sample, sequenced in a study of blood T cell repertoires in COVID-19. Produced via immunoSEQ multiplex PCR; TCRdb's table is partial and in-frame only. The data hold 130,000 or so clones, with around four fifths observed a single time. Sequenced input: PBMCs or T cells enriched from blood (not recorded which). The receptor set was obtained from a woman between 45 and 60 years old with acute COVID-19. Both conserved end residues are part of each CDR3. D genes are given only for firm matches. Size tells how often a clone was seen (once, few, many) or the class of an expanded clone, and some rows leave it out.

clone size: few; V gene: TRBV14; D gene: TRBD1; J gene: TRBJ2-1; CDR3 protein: CASSHLGQGLNEQFF; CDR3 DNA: TGTGCCAGCAGCCACTTGGGACAGGGATTGAATGAGCAGTTCTTC
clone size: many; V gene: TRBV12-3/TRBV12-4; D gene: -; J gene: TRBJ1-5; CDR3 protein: CASSFLGGPQHF; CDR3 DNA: TGTGCCAGCAGTTTCTTAGGAGGGCCCCAGCATTTT
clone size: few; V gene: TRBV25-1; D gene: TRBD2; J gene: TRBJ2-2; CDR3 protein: CASSVTSGPTAGELFF; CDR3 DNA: TGTGCCAGCAGTGTGACTAGCGGGCCAACGGCCGGGGAGCTGTTTTTT
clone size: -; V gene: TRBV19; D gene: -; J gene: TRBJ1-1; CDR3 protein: CASSDTTGIVAFF; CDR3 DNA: TGTGCCAGTAGTGACACAACAGGGATCGTAGCTTTCTTT
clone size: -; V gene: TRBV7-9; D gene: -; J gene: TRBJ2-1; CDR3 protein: CASSLRASVNNEQFF; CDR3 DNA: TGTGCCAGCAGCTTACGTGCTAGCGTGAACAATGAGCAGTTCTTC
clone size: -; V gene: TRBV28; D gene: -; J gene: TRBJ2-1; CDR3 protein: CASTLGGAKRRGVNEQFF; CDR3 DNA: TGTGCCAGCACCCTGGGGGGGGCCAAAAGGAGAGGGGTCAATGAGCAGTTCTTC
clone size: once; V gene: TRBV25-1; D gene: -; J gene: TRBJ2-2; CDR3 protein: CASKPVQETGELFF; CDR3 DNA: TGTGCCAGCAAACCCGTACAGGAAACCGGGGAGCTGTTTTTT
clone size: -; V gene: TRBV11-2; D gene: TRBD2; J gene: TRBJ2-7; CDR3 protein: CASSEDKVLAGASEQYF; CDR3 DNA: TGTGCCAGCAGCGAAGATAAGGTCCTAGCGGGAGCCTCTGAGCAGTACTTC
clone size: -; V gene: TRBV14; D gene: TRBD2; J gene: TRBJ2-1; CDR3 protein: CASSQDLGSGRLNNEQFF; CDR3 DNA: TGTGCCAGCAGCCAAGATTTGGGTAGCGGGAGATTAAACAATGAGCAGTTCTTC
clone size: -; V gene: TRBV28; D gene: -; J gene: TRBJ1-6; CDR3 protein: CASSSHNSPLHF; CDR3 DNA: TGTGCCAGTTCCTCTCATAATTCACCCCTCCACTTT
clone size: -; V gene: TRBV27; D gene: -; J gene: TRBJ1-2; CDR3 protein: CASSSPGSSNYGYTF; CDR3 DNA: TGTGCCAGCAGTTCCCCCGGGAGCTCTAACTATGGCTACACCTTC
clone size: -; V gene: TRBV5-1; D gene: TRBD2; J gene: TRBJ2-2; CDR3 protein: CASSSWEGHGGTGELFF; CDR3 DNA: TGCGCCAGCAGCTCGTGGGAGGGCCACGGGGGCACCGGGGAGCTGTTTTTT
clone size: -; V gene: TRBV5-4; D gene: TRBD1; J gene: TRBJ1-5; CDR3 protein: CASSKGGTGANQPQHF; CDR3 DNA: TGTGCCAGCAGCAAAGGGGGGACAGGGGCCAATCAGCCCCAGCATTTT
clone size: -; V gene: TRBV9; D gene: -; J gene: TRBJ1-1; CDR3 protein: CASTPDINTEAFF; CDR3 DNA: TGTGCCAGCACTCCCGACATCAACACTGAAGCTTTCTTT
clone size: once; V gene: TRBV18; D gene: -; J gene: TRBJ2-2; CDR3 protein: CASSPQGSETGELFF; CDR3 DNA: TGTGCCAGCTCACCGCAGGGGTCAGAAACCGGGGAGCTGTTTTTT
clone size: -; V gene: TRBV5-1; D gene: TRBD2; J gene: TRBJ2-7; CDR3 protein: CASSLPLSGGRSPRYF; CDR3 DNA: TGCGCCAGCAGCTTGCCCCTCTCCGGCGGGAGGTCACCTAGGTACTTC
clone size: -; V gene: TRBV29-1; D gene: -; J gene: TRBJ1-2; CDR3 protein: CSVAGTTHGYTF; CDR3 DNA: TGCAGCGTTGCCGGGACAACCCATGGCTACACCTTC
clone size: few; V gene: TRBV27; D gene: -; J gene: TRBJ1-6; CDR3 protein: CASTFSFRGNNSPLHF; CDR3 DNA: TGTGCCAGCACCTTTAGTTTCAGGGGAAATAATTCACCCCTCCACTTT
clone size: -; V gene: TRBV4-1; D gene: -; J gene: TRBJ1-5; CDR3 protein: CASSQVGGDQPQHF; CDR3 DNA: TGCGCCAGCAGCCAAGTGGGGGGGGATCAGCCCCAGCATTTT
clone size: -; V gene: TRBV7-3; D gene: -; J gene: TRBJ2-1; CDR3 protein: CASSWGPGLQFF; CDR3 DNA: TGTGCCAGCAGCTGGGGTCCGGGACTGCAGTTCTTC
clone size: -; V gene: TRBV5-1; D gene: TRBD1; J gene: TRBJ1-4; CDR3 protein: CASSTGQGARATNEKLFF; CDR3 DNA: TGCGCCAGCAGCACTGGACAGGGGGCAAGGGCAACTAATGAAAAACTGTTTTTT
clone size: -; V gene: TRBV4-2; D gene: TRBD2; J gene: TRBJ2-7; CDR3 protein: CASSQGSGRGYEQYF; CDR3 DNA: TGTGCCAGCAGCCAAGGGAGCGGGAGGGGTTACGAGCAGTACTTC
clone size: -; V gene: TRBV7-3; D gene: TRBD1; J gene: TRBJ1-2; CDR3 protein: CASSLPSTGDGYTF; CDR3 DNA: TGTGCCAGCAGCTTACCGTCAACAGGGGACGGCTACACCTTC
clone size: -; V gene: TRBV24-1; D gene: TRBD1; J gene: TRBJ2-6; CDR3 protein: CATRGTGSGANVLTF; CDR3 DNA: TGTGCCACCAGAGGGACAGGCTCTGGGGCCAACGTCCTGACTTTC
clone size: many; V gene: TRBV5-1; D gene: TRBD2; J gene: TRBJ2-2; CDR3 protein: CASSLVAGEGTGELFF; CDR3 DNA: TGCGCCAGCAGCTTGGTTGCGGGAGAGGGAACCGGGGAGCTGTTTTTT
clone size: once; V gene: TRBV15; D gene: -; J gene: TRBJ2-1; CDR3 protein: CATSRGRGHEQFF; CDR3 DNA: TGTGCCACCAGCAGAGGTCGCGGGCATGAGCAGTTCTTC